The entry below gives a single T cell receptor (beta chain) sequence along with its context. Its target is not known. The sample comes from a study of vaccination and CD4 T cells after COVID-19. Whole-study context: As control conditions, cultures were given either a CEFX pool serving as positive control, an HIV-1 Nef pool, or no peptide at all. Notes on the study in general: In convalescent patients, 304 of 307 vaccine-specific clones were spike mono-reactive.

The CDR3 is made up of 14 amino acids. The trim removed 2 bases at V and 4 bases at J, leaving 3 bases unmatched. Germline lookup yields CDR1 DFQATT and CDR2 SNEGSKA (reference sequence). Treatment given: roughly 10-day PBMC culture with coronavirus spike peptide pools or control peptides (ViraFEST assay). Oncomine TCR Beta short-read sequencing was applied to DNA from cultured CD4+ T cells. TCRdb reanalysed the PCR reads using MiXCR and keeps one entry per CDR3 protein. Of under 13,000 distinct CDR3 sequences listed, around three quarters are singletons. V is TRBV20-1 and J is TRBJ2-7; 12 bases are shared with TRBD2. The source of this sequence is a human donor who had recovered from COVID-19. Sequencing was performed on CD4+ T cells from blood, cultured in vitro. CDR3 coding DNA: TGCAGTGCTAGAACTAGCGGGAGGATGTACGAGCAGTACTTC. Translated, it gives CSARTSGRMYEQYF.